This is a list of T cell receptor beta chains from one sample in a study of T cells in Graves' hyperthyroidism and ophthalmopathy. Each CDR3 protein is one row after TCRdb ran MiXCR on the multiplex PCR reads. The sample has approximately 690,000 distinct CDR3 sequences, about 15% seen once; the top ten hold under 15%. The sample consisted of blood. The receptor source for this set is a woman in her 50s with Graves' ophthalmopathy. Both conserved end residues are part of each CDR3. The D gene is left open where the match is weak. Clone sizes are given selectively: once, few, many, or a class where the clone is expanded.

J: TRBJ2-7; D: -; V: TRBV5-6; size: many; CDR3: CASSLDFGRNLYEQYF
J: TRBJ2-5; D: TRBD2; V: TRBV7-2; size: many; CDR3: CASSPPPTSGRARGETQYF
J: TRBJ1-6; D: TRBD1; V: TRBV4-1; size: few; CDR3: CASSPIQPPPQDRRFMGSPLHF
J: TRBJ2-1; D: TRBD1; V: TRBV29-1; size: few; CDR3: CSVGGQGRYEQFF
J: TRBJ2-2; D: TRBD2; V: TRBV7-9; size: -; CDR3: CASSLNGRASGELFF
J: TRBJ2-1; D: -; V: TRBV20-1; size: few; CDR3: CSARLAGGGYYNEQFF
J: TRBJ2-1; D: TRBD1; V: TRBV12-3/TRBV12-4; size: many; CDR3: CASSIGQGNEQFF
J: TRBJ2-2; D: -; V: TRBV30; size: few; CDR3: CAWSPGQTYLSTGELFF
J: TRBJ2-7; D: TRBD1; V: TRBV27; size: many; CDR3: CASRLQGANEQYF
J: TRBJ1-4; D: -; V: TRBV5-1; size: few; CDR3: CASSFDSSTNEKLFF
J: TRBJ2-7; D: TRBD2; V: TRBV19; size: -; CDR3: CASSSTSGRIYEQYF
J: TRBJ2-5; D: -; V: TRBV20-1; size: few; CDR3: CSALQNYQETQYF
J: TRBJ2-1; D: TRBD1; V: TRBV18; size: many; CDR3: CASSPRTGISSYNEQFF
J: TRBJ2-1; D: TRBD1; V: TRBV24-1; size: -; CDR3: CAIEDGRGRTNEQFF
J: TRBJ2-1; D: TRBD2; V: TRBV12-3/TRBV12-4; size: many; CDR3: CASRMGALAGSEQFF
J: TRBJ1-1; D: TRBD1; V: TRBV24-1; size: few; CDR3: CATSPHRGPTEAFF
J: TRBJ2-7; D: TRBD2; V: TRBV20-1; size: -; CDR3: CSAGNVRSSGSYEQYF
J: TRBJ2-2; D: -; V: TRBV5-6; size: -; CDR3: CASSFLGGANTGELFF
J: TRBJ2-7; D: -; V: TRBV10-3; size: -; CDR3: CAISDSPQWGQYF
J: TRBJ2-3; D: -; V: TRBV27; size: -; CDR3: CASRLGSRGTDTQYF
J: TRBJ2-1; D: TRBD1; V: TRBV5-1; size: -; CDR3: CASSRDGTVSYNEQFF
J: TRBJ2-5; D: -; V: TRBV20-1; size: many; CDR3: CSARDLSSVQETQYF
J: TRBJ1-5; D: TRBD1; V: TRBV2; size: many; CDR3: CASRGDRGNQPQHF
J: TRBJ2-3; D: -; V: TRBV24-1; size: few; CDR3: CATSDPVTQGTDTQYF
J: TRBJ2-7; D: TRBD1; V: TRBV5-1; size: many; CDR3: CASSPWTGPSYEQYF
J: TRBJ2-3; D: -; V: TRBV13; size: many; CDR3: CASSRPSATQYF
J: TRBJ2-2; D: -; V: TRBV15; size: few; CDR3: CATSRRGGYTGELFF
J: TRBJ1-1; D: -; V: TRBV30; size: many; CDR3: CAWKIGGSNTEAFF
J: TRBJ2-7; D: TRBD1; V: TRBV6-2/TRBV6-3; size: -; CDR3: CASSYRDRRAYEQYF
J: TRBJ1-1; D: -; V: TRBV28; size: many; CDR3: CASSPVNTEAFF
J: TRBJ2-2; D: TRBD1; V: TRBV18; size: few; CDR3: CASSPVVGTENTGELFF
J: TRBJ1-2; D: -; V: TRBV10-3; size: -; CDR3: CAISESIGRANYGYTF
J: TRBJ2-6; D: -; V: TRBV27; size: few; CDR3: CASNRAGANVLTF
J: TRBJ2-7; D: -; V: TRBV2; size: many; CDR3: CASSEVFMDSDLKQYF
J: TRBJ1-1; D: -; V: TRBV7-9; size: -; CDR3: CASRRQGMTNTEAFF
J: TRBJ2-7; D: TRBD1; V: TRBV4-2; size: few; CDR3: CASSHRDRTYEQYF
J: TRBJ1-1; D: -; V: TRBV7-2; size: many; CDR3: CASSLRGGASTEAFF
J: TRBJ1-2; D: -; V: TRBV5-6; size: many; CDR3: CASSFSSGERGGVGYTF
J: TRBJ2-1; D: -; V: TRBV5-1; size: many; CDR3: CASSLEPRLYNEQFF
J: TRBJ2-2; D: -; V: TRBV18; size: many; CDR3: CASSPNQQNTGELFF
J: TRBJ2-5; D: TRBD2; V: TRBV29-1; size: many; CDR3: CSVEASGSRETQYF
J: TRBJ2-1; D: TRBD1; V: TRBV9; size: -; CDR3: CASSAGTGVHEQFF
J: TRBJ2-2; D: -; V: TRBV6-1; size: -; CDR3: CASGALQENTGELFF
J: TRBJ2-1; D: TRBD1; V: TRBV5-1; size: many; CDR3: CASSSRDRYNEQFF
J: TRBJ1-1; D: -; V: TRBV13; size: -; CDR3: CASRITGGLPEAFF
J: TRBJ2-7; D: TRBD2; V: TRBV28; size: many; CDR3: CASRGLAAPYEQYF